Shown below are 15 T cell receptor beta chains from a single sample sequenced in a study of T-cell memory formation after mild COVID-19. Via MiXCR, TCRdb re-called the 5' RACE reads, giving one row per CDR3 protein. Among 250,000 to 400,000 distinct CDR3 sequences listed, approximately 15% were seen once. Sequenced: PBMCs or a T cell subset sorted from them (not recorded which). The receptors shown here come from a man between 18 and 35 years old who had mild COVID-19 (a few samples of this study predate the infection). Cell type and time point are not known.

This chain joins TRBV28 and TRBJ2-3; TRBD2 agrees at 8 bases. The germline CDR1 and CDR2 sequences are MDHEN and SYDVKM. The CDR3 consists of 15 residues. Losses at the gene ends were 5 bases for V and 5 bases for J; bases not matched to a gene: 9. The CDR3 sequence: CASSPSGGPGDTQYF. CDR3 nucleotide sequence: TGTGCCAGCAGTCCATCGGGGGGGCCGGGAGATACGCAGTATTTT.

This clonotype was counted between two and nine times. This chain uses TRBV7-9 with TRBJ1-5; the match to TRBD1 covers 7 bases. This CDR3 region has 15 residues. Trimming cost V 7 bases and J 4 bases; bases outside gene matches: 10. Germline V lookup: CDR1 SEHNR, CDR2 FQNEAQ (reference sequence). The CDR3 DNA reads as TGTGCCAGCACCTCCGGGGACAGCCCTAATCAGCCCCAGCATTTT. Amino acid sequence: CASTSGDSPNQPQHF.

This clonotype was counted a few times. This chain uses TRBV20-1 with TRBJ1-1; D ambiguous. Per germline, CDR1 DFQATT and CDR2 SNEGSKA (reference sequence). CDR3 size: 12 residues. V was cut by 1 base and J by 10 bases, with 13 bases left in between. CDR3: CSARVDPTRAFF. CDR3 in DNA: TGCAGTGCTAGAGTCGACCCTACAAGAGCTTTCTTT.

CDR3 nucleotides: TGTGCCAGCACGTTTCCCGGGGGCATTCAGTACTTC. Translation: CASTFPGGIQYF. The chain carries TRBV6-2 or TRBV6-3 and TRBJ2-4, with D tentatively TRBD2 (6 bases). The V and J ends lost 7 bases and 9 bases respectively, with 13 bases between them. Germline V gene lookup returns CDR1 MNHEY and CDR2 SVGEGT. This CDR3 region has 12 residues.

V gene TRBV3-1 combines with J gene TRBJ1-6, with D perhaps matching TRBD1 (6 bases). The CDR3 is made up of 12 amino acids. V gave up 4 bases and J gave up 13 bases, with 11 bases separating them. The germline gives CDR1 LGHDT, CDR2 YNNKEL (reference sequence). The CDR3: CASSPEQGPLHF. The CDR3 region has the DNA TGTGCCAGCAGCCCGGAACAGGGTCCCCTCCACTTT.

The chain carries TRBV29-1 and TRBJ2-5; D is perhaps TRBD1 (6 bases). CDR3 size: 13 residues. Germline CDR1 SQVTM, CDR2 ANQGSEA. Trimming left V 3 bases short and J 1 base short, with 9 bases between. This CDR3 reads CSVDRGSQETQYF. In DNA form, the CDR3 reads TGCAGCGTTGATAGGGGGTCCCAAGAGACCCAGTACTTC.

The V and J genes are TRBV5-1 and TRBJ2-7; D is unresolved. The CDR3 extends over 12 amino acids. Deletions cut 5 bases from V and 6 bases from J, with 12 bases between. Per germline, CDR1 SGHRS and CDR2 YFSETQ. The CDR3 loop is CASRPPPSEQYV. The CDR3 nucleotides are TGCGCCAGCAGACCCCCTCCATCCGAGCAGTACGTC.

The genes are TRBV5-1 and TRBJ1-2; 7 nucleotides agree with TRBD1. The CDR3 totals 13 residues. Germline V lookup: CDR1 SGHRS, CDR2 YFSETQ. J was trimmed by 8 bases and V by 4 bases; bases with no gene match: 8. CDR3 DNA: TGCGCCAGCAGCCCGGTGGCAGGGGGAGGCTACACCTTC. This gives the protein CASSPVAGGGYTF.

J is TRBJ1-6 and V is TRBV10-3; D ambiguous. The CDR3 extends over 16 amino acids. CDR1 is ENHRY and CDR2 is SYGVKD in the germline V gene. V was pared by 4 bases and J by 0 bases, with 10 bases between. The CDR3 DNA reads TGTGCCATCAGTGCGAGAGGGCGCTCCTATAATTCACCCCTCCACTTT. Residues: CAISARGRSYNSPLHF.

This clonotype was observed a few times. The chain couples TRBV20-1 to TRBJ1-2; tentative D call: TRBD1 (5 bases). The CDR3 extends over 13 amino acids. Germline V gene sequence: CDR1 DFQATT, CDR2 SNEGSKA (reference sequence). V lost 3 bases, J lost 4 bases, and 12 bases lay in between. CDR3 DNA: TGCAGTGCTAGCAACGCGGGGGGCTATGGCTACACCTTC. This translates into CSASNAGGYGYTF.

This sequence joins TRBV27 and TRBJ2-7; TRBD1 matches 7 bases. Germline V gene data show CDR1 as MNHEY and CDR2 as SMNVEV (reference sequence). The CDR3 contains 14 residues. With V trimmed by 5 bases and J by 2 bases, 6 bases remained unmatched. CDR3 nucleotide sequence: TGTGCCAGCAGTCTGACAGGGTGGACCTACGAGCAGTACTTC. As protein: CASSLTGWTYEQYF.

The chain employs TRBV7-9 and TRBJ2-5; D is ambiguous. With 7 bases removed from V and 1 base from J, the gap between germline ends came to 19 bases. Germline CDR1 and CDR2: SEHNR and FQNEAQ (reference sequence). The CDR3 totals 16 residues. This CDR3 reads CASTIAPQASQETQYF. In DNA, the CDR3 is TGTGCCAGCACCATCGCCCCTCAGGCTAGCCAAGAGACCCAGTACTTC.

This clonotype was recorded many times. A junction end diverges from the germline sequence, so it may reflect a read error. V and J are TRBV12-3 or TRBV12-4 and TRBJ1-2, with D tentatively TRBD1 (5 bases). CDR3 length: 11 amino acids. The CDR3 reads CASSFTRDPSF. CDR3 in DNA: TGTGCCAGCAGTTTCACCAGGGACCCGTCCTTC.

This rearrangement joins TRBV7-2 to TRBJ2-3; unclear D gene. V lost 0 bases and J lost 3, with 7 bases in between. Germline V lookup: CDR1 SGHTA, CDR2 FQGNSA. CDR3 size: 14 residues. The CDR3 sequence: CASSLAMVTDTQYF. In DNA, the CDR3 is TGTGCCAGCAGCTTAGCGATGGTAACAGATACGCAGTATTTT.

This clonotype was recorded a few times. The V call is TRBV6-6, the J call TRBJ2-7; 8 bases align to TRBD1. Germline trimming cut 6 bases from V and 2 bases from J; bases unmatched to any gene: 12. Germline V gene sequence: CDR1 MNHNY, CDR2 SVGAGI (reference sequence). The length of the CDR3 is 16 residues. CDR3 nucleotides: TGTGCCAGCAGCTCTCTCGGACAGGGCCTTACCTACGAGCAGTACTTC. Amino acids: CASSSLGQGLTYEQYF.